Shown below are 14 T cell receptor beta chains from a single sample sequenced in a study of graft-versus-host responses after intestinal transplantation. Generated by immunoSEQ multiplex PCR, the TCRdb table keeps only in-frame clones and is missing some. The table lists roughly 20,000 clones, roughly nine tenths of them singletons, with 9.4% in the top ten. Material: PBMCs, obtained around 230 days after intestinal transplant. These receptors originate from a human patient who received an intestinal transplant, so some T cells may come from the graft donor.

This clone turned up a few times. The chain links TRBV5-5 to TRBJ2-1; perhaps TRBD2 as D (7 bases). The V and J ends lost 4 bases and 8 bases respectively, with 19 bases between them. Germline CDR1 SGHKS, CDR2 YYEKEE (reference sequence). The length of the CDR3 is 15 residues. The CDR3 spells CASSPRGRVGDEQFF. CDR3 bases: TGTGCCAGCAGCCCAAGGGGGAGGGTAGGTGATGAGCAGTTCTTC.

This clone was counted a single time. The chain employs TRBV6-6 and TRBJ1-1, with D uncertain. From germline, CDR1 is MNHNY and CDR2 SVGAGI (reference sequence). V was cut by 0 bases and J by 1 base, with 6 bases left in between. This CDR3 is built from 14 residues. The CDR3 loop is CASSYSAANTEAFF. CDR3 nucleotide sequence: TGTGCCAGCAGTTACTCGGCGGCGAACACTGAAGCTTTCTTT.

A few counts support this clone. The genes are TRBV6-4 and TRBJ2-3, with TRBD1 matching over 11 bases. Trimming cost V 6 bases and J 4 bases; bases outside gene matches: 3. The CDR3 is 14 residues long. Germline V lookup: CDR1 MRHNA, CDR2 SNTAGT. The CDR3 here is CASSPGQGADTQYF. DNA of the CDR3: TGTGCCAGCAGCCCGGGACAGGGGGCAGATACGCAGTATTTT.

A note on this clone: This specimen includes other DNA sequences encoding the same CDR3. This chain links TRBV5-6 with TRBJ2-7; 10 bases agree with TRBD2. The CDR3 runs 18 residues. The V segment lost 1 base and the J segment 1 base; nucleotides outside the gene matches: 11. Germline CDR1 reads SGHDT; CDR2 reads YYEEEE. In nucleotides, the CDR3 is TGTGCCAGCAGCTTGTGGGTCCTAAGCGGGGGGGCTTCCTACGAGCAGTACTTC. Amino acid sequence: CASSLWVLSGGASYEQYF.

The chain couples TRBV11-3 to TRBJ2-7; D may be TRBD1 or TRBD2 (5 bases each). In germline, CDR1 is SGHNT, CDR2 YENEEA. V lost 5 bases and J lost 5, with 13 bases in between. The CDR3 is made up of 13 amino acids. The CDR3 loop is CASSKVGTHEQYF. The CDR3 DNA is TGTGCCAGCAGCAAAGTAGGGACCCACGAGCAGTACTTC.

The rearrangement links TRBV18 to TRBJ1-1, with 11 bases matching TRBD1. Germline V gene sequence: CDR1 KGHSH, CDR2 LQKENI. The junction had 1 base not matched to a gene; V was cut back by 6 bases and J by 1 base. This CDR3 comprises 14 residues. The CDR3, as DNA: TGTGCCAGCTCGGGGACAGGGGGGAACACTGAAGCTTTCTTT. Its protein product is CASSGTGGNTEAFF.

The CDR3 DNA is TGTGCCAGCAGTTACTCGCAGGGATACGAGCAGTACTTC. Protein product: CASSYSQGYEQYF. The genes are TRBV6-5 and TRBJ2-7; D is possibly TRBD1 (5 bases). Per the germline V gene, CDR1 is MNHEY and CDR2 is SVGAGI. V lost 0 bases and J lost 4, with 7 bases in between. The CDR3 runs 13 residues.

The CDR3 DNA is TGTGCCAGCACCTCCGGGACAGGGTTCCCCTATGGCTACACCTTC. Amino acids: CASTSGTGFPYGYTF. The chain uses TRBV6-5 and TRBJ1-2, with 9 bases identical to TRBD1. The CDR3 totals 15 residues. Trimming removed 7 bases from V and 4 bases from J; junction bases left unmatched: 10. Per germline, CDR1 MNHEY and CDR2 SVGAGI.

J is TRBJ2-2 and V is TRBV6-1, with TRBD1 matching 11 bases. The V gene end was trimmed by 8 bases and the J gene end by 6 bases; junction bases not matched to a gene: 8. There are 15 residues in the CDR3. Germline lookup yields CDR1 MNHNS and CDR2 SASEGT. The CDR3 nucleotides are TGTGCCAGCCGCACTGGGACAGGGGGGTCCGGGGAGCTGTTTTTT. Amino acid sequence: CASRTGTGGSGELFF.

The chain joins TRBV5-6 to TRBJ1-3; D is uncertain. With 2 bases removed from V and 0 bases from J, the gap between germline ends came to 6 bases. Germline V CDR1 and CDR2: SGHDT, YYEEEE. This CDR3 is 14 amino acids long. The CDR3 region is CASSFQVSGNTIYF. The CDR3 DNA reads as TGTGCCAGCAGCTTCCAGGTCTCTGGAAACACCATATATTTT.

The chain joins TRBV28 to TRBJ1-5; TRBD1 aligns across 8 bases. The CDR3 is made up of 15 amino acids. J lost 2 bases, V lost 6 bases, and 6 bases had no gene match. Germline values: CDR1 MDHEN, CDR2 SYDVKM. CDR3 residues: CASRPPGGGNQPQHF. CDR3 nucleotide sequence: TGTGCCAGCAGACCTCCAGGGGGCGGCAATCAGCCCCAGCATTTT.

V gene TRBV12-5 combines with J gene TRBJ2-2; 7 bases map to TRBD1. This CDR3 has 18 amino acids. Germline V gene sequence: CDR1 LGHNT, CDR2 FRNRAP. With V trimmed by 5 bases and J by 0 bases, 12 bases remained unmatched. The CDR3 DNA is TGTGCTAGTGGTCCAAAACCCGGGACAGACCCGAACACCGGGGAGCTGTTTTTT. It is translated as CASGPKPGTDPNTGELFF.

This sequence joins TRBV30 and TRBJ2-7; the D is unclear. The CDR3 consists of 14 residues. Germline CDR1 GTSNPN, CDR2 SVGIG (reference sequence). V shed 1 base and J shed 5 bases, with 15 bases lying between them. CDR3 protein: CAWSAAESRHEQYF. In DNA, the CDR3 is TGTGCCTGGAGTGCGGCCGAATCGAGACACGAGCAGTACTTC.

CDR3 residues: CASSRQDRQETQYF. The CDR3 coding sequence is TGTGCCAGCAGCCGTCAGGACAGACAAGAGACCCAGTACTTC. The rearrangement links TRBV7-9 to TRBJ2-5, with D possibly being TRBD1 (6 bases). Germline-derived CDR1 and CDR2 are SEHNR and FQNEAQ (reference sequence). The CDR3 length is 14 residues. Trimming pared 5 bases from V and 2 bases from J, leaving 12 bases between.